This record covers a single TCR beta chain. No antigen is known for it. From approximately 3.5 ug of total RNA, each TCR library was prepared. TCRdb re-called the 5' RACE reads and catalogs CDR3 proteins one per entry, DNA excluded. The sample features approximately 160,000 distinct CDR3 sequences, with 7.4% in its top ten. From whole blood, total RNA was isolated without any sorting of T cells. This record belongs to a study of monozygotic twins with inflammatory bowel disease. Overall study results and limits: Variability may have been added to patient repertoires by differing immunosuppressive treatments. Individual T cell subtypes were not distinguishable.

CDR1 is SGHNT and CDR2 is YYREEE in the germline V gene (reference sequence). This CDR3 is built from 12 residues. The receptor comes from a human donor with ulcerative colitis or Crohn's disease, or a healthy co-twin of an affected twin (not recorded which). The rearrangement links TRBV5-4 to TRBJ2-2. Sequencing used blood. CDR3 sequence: CASSLVPGELFF.